Shown below are 3 T cell receptor beta chains from a single sample sequenced in a study of cytomegalovirus exposure and HLA in healthy donors. Primers for the PCR totalled 60 Vbeta and 13 Jbeta. The repertoire was sequenced with immunoSEQ multiplex PCR; TCRdb's copy has only in-frame clones and lacks some. The repertoire holds 150,000 to 180,000 clones, with about three quarters as singletons. The sample consisted of PBMCs. The receptors here all came from a woman aged 40 to 49 in good health and CMV-seronegative.

The chain couples TRBV6-5 to TRBJ1-1; TRBD1 might be the D (5 bases). Germline loops: CDR1 MNHEY, CDR2 SVGAGI. This CDR3 is built from 15 residues. Trimming stripped 8 bases from V and 0 bases from J, with 16 bases between. The CDR3 DNA reads as TGTGCCAGCCGGGAGGGGTGGGGGGTGAACACTGAAGCTTTCTTT. Its translation: CASREGWGVNTEAFF.

The genes are TRBV5-1 and TRBJ2-2; 11 bases are a match to TRBD1. CDR3 size: 15 residues. Germline V lookup: CDR1 SGHRS, CDR2 YFSETQ. V lost 6 bases and J lost 5; bases outside the gene matches: 6. CDR3 amino acids: CASTGGTGGTGELFF. The CDR3 DNA sequence: TGCGCCAGCACCGGAGGGACAGGGGGGACCGGGGAGCTGTTTTTT.

The V gene is TRBV5-4, the J gene TRBJ1-1, with D perhaps TRBD1 (5 bases). Germline CDR1 SGHNT, CDR2 YYREEE (reference sequence). Trimming left V 0 bases short and J 3 bases short, with 9 bases between. The CDR3 is made up of 14 amino acids. Written as DNA, the CDR3 is TGTGCCAGCAGCTTGGAGGGGCTTCACACTGAAGCTTTCTTT. Residues: CASSLEGLHTEAFF.